This TCR beta chain was recovered during a study of a mutant IDH1 vaccine in newly diagnosed glioma. The germline V gene has CDR1 MNHEY and CDR2 SVGAGI. This CDR3 comprises 15 residues. Losses at the gene ends were 5 bases for V and 2 bases for J; bases not matched to a gene: 9. The table lists this clone with a few counts. The time point denotes: baseline, week 1 (first vaccination visit). Treatment of the sample: pre-vaccination baseline after standard-of-care therapy. Libraries were prepared by immunoSEQ multiplex PCR; TCRdb keeps only in-frame clonotypes and omits some of them. The sample holds about 100,000 clones, about four fifths seen once.

The V gene is TRBV6-5, the J gene TRBJ2-7, with TRBD1 matching 7 bases. Source: PBMCs, taken from a glioma patient treated with radiotherapy, temozolomide or both. The TCR sequence derives from a man aged 40-50 years with glioma. CDR3 nucleotides: TGTGCCAGCAGTAAATCTTGGGGACAGACCTACGAGCAGTACTTC. This codes for CASSKSWGQTYEQYF.